This section outlines one TCR beta chain sequence together with its context. The antigen is unknown. It was CD45RO-negative cells, positively selected for CCR7, that made up naive CD8 cells, with terminally differentiated effector memory CD45RA+ cells excluded. The data are from a study of shared clonotypes between healthy human individuals. Study results and limitations: Memory subsets had estimated richness that was generally smaller than that of naive subsets. In this cohort, only blood was sampled, and tissue repertoires likely differ.

The CDR3 extends over 17 amino acids. The germline V gene encodes CDR1 SGDLS and CDR2 YYNGEE. V was pared by 3 bases and J by 4 bases, with 12 bases of the junction left unmatched. An assay was performed, and its level was deep. Original methodology: Filtering differed, since immunoSEQ gave only junction sequences and no quality scores. Assay used: immunoSEQ multiplex PCR; TCRdb lists only in-frame clones, some missing. That table gives V, J and clone size, and the DNA gave D and trimming. The sample lists about 2 million clones; 85% to 95% were seen once. This sequence was found in a young man in good health. The V gene is TRBV9, the J gene TRBJ2-4; 8 positions match TRBD1. The material sequenced was naive CD8+ T cells sorted from blood. The CDR3 loop reads CASSALQGGLEKNIQYF. CDR3 in DNA: TGTGCCAGCAGCGCCCTACAGGGGGGTTTAGAAAAAAACATTCAGTACTTC.